This TCR beta chain was retrieved from a study of blood T cell repertoires in COVID-19. Study overall: Whether acute or convalescent, the COVID-19 samples came from the United States, Italy and Spain. Sources were T cells, B-cell-depleted T cells, or PBMCs; the material itself was cDNA or gDNA.

Trimming at V came to 1 base and at J to 4 bases, leaving 7 bases not matched to a gene. Germline lookup yields CDR1 PRHDT and CDR2 FYEKMQ (reference sequence). This CDR3 region has 15 residues. Methods used by the authors: Using reference gene primer amplification, nucleated cell counts were estimated. Method: immunoSEQ multiplex PCR; TCRdb's copy keeps in-frame clones and lacks some. D and trimming come from the DNA, and the V and J calls and clone size come from that table. The sample holds 400,000 or so clones, around 87% seen once. The clonotype was recovered from a human donor in a cohort sampled during active COVID-19. The chain uses TRBV13 and TRBJ2-7; 7 bases are shared with TRBD2. Material: peripheral blood. DNA of the CDR3: TGTGCCAGCAGCTTAGCGGGAGCGGGGTATTACGAGCAGTACTTC. Protein sequence: CASSLAGAGYYEQYF.